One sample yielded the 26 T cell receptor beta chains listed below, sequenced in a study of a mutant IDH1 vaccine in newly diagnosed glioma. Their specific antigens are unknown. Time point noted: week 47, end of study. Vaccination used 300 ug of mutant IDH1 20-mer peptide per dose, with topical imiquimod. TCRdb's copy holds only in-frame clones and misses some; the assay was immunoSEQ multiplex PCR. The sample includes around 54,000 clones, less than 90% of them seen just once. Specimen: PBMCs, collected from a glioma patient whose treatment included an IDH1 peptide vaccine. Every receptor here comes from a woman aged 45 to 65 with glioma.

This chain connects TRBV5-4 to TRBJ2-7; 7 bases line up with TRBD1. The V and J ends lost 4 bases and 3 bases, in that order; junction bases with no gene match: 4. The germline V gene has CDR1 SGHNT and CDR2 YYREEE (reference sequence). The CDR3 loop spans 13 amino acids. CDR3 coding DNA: TGTGCCAGCAGCGCGGACAGGAACTACGAGCAGTACTTC. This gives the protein CASSADRNYEQYF.

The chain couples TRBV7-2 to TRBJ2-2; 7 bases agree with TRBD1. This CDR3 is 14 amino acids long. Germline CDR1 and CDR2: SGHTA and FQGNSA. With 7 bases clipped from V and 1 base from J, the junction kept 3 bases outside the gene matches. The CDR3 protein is CASTRDRNTGELFF. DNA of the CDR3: TGTGCCAGCACCCGGGACAGGAACACCGGGGAGCTGTTTTTT.

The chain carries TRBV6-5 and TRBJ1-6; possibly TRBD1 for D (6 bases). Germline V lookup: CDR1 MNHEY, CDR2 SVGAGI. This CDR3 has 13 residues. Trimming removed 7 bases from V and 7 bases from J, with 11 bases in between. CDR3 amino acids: CASKGGVNSPLHF. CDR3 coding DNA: TGTGCCAGCAAGGGGGGGGTCAATTCACCCCTCCACTTT.

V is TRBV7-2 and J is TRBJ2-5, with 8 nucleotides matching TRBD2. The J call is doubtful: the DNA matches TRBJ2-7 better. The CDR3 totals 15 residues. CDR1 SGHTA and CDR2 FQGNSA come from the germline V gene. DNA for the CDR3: TGTGCCAGCACCGGAAACGGGGGGGGCACCTACGAGCAGTACTTC. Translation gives CASTGNGGGTYEQYF.

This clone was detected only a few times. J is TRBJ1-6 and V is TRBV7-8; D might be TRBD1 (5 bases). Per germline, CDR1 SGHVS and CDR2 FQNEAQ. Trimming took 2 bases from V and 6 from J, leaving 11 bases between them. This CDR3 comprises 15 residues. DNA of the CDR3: TGTGCCAGCAGCTTATTCCTGGGACTTAATTCACCCCTCCACTTT. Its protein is CASSLFLGLNSPLHF.

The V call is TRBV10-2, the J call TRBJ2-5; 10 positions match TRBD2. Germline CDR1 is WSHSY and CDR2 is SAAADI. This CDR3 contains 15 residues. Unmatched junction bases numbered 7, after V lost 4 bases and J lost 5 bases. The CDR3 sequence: CASSGMGLAMETQYF. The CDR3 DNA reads TGCGCCAGCAGTGGGATGGGACTAGCGATGGAGACCCAGTACTTC.

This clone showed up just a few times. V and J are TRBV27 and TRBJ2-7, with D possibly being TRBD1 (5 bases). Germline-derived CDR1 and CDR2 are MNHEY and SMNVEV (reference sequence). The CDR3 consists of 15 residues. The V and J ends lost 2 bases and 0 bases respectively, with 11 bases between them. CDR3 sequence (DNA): TGTGCCAGCAGTTTAGAAGGGGCCAACTCCTACGAGCAGTACTTC. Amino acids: CASSLEGANSYEQYF.

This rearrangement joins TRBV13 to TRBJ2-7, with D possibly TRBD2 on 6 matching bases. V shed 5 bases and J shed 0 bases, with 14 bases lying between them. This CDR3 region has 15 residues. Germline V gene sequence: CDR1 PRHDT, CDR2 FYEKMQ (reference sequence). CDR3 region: CASSQYRGTSYEQYF. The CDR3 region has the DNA TGTGCCAGCAGCCAGTATCGGGGGACCTCCTACGAGCAGTACTTC.

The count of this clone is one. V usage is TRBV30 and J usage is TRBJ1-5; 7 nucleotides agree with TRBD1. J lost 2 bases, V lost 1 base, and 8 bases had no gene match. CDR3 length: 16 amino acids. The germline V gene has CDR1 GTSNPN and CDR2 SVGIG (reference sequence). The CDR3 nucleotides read TGTGCCTGGAGTGAGACAGGGCTTCCTCGCAATCAGCCCCAGCATTTT. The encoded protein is CAWSETGLPRNQPQHF.

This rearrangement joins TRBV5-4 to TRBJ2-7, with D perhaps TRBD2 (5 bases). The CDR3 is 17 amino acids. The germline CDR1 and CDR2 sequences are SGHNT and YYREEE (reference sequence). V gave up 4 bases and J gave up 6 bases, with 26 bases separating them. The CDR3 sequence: CASSPIMGSSAGAEQYF. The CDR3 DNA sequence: TGTGCCAGCAGCCCCATTATGGGGAGTAGTGCCGGTGCCGAGCAGTACTTC. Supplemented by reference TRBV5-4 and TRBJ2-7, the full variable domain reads ETGVTQSPTHLIKTRGQQVTLRCSSQSGHNTVSWYQQALGQGPQFIFQYYREEENGRGNFPPRFSGLQFPNYSSELNVNALELDDSALYLCASSPIMGSSAGAEQYFGPGTRLTVT.

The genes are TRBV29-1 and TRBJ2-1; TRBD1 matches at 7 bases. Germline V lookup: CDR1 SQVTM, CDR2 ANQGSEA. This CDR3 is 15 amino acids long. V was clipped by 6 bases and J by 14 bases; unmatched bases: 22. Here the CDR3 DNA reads TGCAGCGTAACTGATCTAGACAGGGCTGACTTCCGGGAGTTCTTC. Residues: CSVTDLDRADFREFF.

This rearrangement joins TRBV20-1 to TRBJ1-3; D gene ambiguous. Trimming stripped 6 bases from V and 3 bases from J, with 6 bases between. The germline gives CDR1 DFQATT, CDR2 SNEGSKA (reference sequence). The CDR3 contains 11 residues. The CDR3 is CSAPDGNTIYF. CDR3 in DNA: TGCAGTGCCCCGGATGGAAACACCATATATTTT.

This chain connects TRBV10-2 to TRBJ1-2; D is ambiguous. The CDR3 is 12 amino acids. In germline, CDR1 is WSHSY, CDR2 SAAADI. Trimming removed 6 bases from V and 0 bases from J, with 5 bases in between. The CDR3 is CASRGSNYGYTF. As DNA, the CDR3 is TGCGCCAGCAGGGGTTCTAACTATGGCTACACCTTC.

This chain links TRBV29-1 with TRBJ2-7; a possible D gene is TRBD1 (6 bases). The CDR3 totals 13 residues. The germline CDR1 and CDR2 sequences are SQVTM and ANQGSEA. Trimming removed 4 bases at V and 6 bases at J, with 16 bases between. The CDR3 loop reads CSVGQAGPLEQYF. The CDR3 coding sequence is TGCAGCGTTGGACAGGCGGGCCCCCTCGAGCAGTACTTC.

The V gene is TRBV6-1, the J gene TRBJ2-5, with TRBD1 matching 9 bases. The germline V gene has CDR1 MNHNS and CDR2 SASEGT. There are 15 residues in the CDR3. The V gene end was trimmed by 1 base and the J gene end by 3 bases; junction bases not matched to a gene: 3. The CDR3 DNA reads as TGTGCCAGCAGTGAAGGGGGACAGGGAAAAGAGACCCAGTACTTC. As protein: CASSEGGQGKETQYF.

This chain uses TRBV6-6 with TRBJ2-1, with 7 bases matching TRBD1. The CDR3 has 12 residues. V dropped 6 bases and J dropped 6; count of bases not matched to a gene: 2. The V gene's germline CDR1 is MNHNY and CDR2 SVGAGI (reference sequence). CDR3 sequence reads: CASRKGANEQFF. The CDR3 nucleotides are TGTGCCAGCAGAAAGGGGGCCAATGAGCAGTTCTTC.

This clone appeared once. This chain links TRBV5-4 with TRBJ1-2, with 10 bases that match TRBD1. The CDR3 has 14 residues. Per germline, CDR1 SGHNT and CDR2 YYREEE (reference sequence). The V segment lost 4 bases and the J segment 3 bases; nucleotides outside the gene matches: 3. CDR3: CASSRGQGYYGYTF. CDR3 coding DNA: TGTGCCAGCAGCAGGGGACAGGGGTACTATGGCTACACCTTC.

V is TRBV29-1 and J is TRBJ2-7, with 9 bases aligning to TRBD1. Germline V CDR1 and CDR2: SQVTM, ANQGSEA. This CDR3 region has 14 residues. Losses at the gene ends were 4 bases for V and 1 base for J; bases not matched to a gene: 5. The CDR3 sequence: CSVVDRGGSYEQYF. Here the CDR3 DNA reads TGCAGCGTTGTGGACAGGGGAGGATCCTACGAGCAGTACTTC.

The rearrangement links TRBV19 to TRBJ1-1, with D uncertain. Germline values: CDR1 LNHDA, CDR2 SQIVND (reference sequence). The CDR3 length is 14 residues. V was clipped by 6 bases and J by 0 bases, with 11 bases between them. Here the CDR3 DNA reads TGTGCCAGTAGGTTTGGACCGATGAACACTGAAGCTTTCTTT. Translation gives CASRFGPMNTEAFF.

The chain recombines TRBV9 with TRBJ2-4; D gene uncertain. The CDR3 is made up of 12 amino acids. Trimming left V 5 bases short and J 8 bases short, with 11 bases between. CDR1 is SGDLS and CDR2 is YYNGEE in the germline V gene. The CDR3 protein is CASSGVWDIQYF. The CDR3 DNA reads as TGTGCCAGCAGTGGGGTATGGGACATTCAGTACTTC.

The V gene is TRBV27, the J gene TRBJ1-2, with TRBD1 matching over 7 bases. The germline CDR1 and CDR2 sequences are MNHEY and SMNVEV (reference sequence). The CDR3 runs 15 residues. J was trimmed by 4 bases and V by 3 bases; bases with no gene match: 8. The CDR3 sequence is CASSLAGQLGYGYTF. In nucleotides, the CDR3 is TGTGCCAGCAGTTTGGCGGGACAGCTAGGCTATGGCTACACCTTC.

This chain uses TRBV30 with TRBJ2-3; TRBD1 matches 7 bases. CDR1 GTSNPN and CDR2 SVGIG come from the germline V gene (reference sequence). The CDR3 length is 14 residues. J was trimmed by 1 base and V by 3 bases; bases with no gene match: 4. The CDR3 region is CAWSLTGGTDTQYF. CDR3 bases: TGTGCCTGGAGCCTAACAGGGGGCACAGATACGCAGTATTTT.

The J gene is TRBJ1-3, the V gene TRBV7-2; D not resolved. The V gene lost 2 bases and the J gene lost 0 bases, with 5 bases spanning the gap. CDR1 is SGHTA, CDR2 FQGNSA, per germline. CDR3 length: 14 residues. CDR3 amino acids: CASSLKISGNTIYF. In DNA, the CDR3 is TGTGCCAGCAGCTTAAAAATCTCTGGAAACACCATATATTTT.

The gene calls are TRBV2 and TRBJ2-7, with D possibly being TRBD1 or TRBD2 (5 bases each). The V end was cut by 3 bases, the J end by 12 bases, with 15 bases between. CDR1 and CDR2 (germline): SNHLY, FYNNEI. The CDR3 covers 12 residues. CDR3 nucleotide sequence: TGTGCCAGCAGTGAGCAATTCGGGGCTCGGTACTTC. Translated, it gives CASSEQFGARYF. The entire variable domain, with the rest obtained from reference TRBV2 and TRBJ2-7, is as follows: EPEVTQTPSHQVTQMGQEVILRCVPISNHLYFYWYRQILGQKVEFLVSFYNNEISEKSEIFDDQFSVERPDGSNFTLKIRSTKLEDSAMYFCASSEQFGARYFGPGTRLTVT.

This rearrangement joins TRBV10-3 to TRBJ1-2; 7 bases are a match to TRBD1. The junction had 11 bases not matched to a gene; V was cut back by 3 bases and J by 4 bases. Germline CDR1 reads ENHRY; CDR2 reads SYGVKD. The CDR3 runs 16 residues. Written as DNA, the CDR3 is TGTGCCATCAGTGATAGCCCTAGACAGGGTACCTATGGCTACACCTTC. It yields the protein CAISDSPRQGTYGYTF.

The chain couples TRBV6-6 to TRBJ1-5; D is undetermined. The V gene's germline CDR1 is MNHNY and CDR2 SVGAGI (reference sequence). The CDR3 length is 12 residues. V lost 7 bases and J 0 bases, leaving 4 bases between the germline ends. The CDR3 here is CASTNSNQPQHF. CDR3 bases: TGTGCCAGCACCAATAGCAATCAGCCCCAGCATTTT.